Each of the 5 T cell receptor beta chains below was sequenced from the same sample in a study of early T cells in non-severe SARS-CoV-2 infection. Using its own MiXCR run on the 5' RACE reads, TCRdb lists one record per CDR3 protein. The sample shows fewer than 75,000 distinct CDR3 sequences, roughly a fifth of them seen only once. The input for sequencing was whole blood, taken at baseline. The receptors come from an adult who was a healthcare worker with PCR-confirmed SARS-CoV-2 infection or an uninfected control (not recorded which).

This clonotype has a single count. J is TRBJ2-7 and V is TRBV18, with TRBD2 matching over 7 bases. V lost 6 bases and J lost 2; bases outside the gene matches: 7. Germline V gene sequence: CDR1 KGHSH, CDR2 LQKENI. The CDR3 has 14 residues. CDR3 in amino acids: CASSQLTSPYEQYF. The CDR3 region has the DNA TGTGCCAGCTCCCAGCTGACTAGCCCCTACGAGCAGTACTTC. Drawing the rest from reference TRBV18 and TRBJ2-7, the complete variable domain is NAGVMQNPRHLVRRRGQEARLRCSPMKGHSHVYWYRQLPEEGLKFMVYLQKENIIDESGMPKERFSAEFPKEGPSILRIQQVVRGDSAAYFCASSQLTSPYEQYFGPGTRLTVT.

This clonotype was picked up a small number of times. The V gene is TRBV6-1, the J gene TRBJ1-2; D gene uncertain. CDR3 length: 13 amino acids. CDR1 is MNHNS, CDR2 SASEGT, per germline. Trimming left V 0 bases short and J 4 bases short, with 6 bases between. CDR3 protein: CASSEAWSYGYTF. DNA of the CDR3: TGTGCCAGCAGTGAAGCTTGGTCCTATGGCTACACCTTC.

This rearrangement joins TRBV5-1 to TRBJ1-1; tentatively, D is TRBD1 (6 bases). The CDR3 is made up of 16 amino acids. Trimming stripped 4 bases from V and 1 base from J, with 17 bases between. CDR1 and CDR2 from the germline V gene are SGHRS and YFSETQ. The chain's CDR3 is CASSLRGGGQNTEAFF. The DNA of the CDR3 is TGCGCCAGCAGCCTTAGGGGCGGGGGCCAGAACACTGAAGCTTTCTTT.

The chain uses TRBV7-6 and TRBJ2-7; D is ambiguous. V was trimmed by 1 base and J by 6 bases, leaving 10 bases between them. The CDR3 is 13 residues long. From germline, CDR1 is SGHVS and CDR2 FNYEAQ. The CDR3 here is CASSLGLDREQYF. Here the CDR3 DNA reads TGTGCCAGCAGCTTAGGACTGGACCGCGAGCAGTACTTC. Drawing the rest from reference TRBV7-6 and TRBJ2-7, the complete variable domain is GAGVSQSPRYKVTKRGQDVALRCDPISGHVSLYWYRQALGQGPEFLTYFNYEAQQDKSGLPNDRFSAERPEGSISTLTIQRTEQRDSAMYRCASSLGLDREQYFGPGTRLTVT.

V and J are TRBV5-4 and TRBJ2-5, with D uncertain. V lost 4 bases, J lost 5 bases, and 18 bases lay in between. The germline V gene encodes CDR1 SGHNT and CDR2 YYREEE (reference sequence). There are 15 residues in the CDR3. The CDR3 region has the DNA TGTGCCAGCAGCATTACAGTTGGGCAGGTGGAGACCCAGTACTTC. It is translated as CASSITVGQVETQYF.